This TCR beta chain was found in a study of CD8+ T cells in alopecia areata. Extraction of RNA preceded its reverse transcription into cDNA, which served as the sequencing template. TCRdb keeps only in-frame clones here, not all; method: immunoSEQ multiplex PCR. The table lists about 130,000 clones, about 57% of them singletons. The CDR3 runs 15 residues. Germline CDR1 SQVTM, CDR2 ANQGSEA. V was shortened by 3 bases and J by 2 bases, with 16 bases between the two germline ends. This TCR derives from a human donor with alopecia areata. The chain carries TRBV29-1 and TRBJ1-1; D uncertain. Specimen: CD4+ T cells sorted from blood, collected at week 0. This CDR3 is CSVEVEGQSNTEAFF. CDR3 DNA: TGCAGCGTTGAGGTCGAGGGTCAGAGTAACACTGAAGCTTTCTTT.